Listed here is a single TCR beta chain. Its cognate antigen has yet to be identified. An end of the junction differs from the germline gene, which may be a read error. CDR1 is given as WNHNN and CDR2 as SYGVQD, both from the germline V gene (reference sequence). Including cysteine and phenylalanine, the CDR3 has 16 amino acids. The DNA shown is the 48-base CDR3, in frame from base 1. According to the study, the label for this sample's time point signals: newly diagnosed GD, antithyroid drugs for less than 3 months. For both TCR sequencing and RNA sequencing, RNA was extracted from PBMCs in TRIzol. The diagnosis of Graves' disease was made according to American Thyroid Association guidelines. The patients came from an endocrinology department in Xi'an, China. Each patient gave 9 to 10 milliliters of peripheral blood, collected in an EDTA anticoagulant tube. Ficoll Paque Plus density gradient separation was used to isolate PBMCs, and no additional T cell sorting was done. RNA quality was checked with an Agilent 2100 Bioanalyzer and agarose gel, and concentration with a NanoDrop 2000.

This specimen comes from a study of regulatory T cells in long-lasting Graves disease (dated by TCRdb to the early 2020s). Regarding the study in general: In the newly diagnosed Graves' disease group, patients had been taking antithyroid drugs for less than 3 months. This study used TCR sequencing and RNA sequencing of peripheral blood to compare persistent Graves' disease patients against newly diagnosed Graves' disease patients. The study was conducted in China and was registered as a clinical trial. A total of roughly 35 samples were covered by TCR sequencing, comprising approximately 13 persistent and around 20 newly diagnosed Graves' disease patients.

What the work shows at the level of the full study, not this receptor alone: The small sample size was acknowledged by the authors as a limitation that may reduce accuracy. Compared with newly diagnosed patients, persistent Graves' disease patients had lower TCR Shannon entropy and fewer highly expanded clones, which suggests clonal expansion. A larger number of public clonotypes was shared among persistent patients (over 2,500) than among newly diagnosed patients (roughly 1,000). TRBV28, TRBJ1-2 and TRBJ2-5 were preferentially used in persistent disease, while TRBV20-1 and TRBJ2-1 were favored in newly diagnosed disease. Sequencing and analysis were restricted to the TCR beta chain. Because the primary lesion, thyroid tissue, could not be accessed, the study looked at peripheral blood alone.

Libraries were constructed by multiplex PCR. Sequencing used an Illumina HiSeq 4000. iRepertoire HTBI primers and Arm-PCR amplification of CDR3 regions were used to construct TCR beta libraries. PCR products were gel purified before sequencing. The authors' analysis ran thus. A total of 62 TRBV and some 15 TRBJ segments were identified across samples and were used for gene usage analysis of CDR3 amino acid clonotypes. Filtered high-quality paired reads were merged into contigs using COPE and FqMerger. BLAST was used to align contigs to the IMGT TRBV, TRBD and TRBJ reference genes, and CDR3 was defined following IMGT. Highly expanded clones were defined as clonotypes with a frequency above 0.1%. Shannon entropy was used to measure repertoire diversity, and the Gini coefficient was used to measure V-J evenness. Clonotypes shared by more than one individual were considered public. Using fastp trimming at Q25 and MiXCR clonotype assembly, TCRdb reanalyzed the public sequencing data and kept in-frame beta chains. For every CDR3 protein sequence, its rows merge into one entry that carries the most common genes and DNA. V and J calls and clone size were set by TCRdb, not the authors. The sample table records over 350,000 distinct CDR3 sequences; less than 15% of these occur just once. Of the sample, roughly a sixth is held by the ten largest clones.

The same data also contributed to another study, on T cells in Graves' hyperthyroidism and ophthalmopathy. The second study also describes: Graves' hyperthyroidism was defined as stable when no progression to ophthalmopathy occurred over 18 months of follow-up. Hyperthyroidism patients were newly diagnosed, with disease duration under 2 months, and aged 18 to 65 years. The study excluded patients with uncontrolled infections, other autoimmune diseases, pregnancy or lactation. Clinical symptoms, serum thyroxine and TRAb, thyroid ultrasound, and orbital computed tomography formed the basis for the diagnoses. The TCR CDR3 was subjected to a first round of RT-PCR using the HTBI primer set and the Qiagen OneStep RT-PCR kit. Most expanded thyroid clonotypes (frequency above 0.001) were also found in blood, which suggests that blood repertoires may mirror thyroid immune responses. A model built on a 13 V-J signature distinguished ophthalmopathy from stable hyperthyroidism, reaching over 85% sensitivity and 81.08% specificity in cross-validation and 80%/75% in testing. In validation, the model predicted progression to ophthalmopathy a median of approximately 6.3 months before onset, with about 70% sensitivity and more than 72% specificity. TCR V-J signatures able to tell the groups apart were searched for in a discovery cohort of around 95 patients, of whom fewer than 45 had Graves' ophthalmopathy and 57 had stable Graves' hyperthyroidism. Prospective prediction of ophthalmopathy was tested in an independent validation cohort consisting of under 20 hyperthyroidism patients and 15 to 17 patients who later progressed to ophthalmopathy. The 90 or so discovery patients were randomly split 7:3 into training and test sets. In addition, the study compared T-cell repertoires in thyroid tissue and in blood from five to seven Graves' hyperthyroidism patients. After sampling, hyperthyroidism patients received methimazole starting at 30 mg daily, and ophthalmopathy patients received high-dose intravenous methylprednisolone. The libraries were constructed in a second round of multiplex PCR and then size-selected and purified. The libraries were sequenced on an Illumina HiSeq2000 using paired-end 100 bp reads. SOAPnuke was used to process the raw data, throwing out any read that contained adapters or uncalled bases, had a mean Phred below 15, or lacked an exact constant-primer or identifier match. COPE v1.2.5 was used to merge high-quality paired reads, and clonotypes were defined as unique nucleotide sequences. Clonotypes were aligned to IMGT TRBV, TRBD and TRBJ reference segments using MiTCR v1.1. The analysis was restricted to V-J combinations with a frequency above 0.0001, which together covered about 99% of the repertoires. A TCS score was defined as the ratio of F50 (clonal expansion) to E x V (chaos), with BLOSUM62-based TCRdist applied between CDR3 peptides within each V-J. Welch's t-statistics and random forest reduced roughly 540 V-J features to 10 to 15, which were used in a naive Bayes classifier (R e1071). No statistical method was used to fix the sample size in advance, and group allocation was not hidden from the investigators. The paper describes TCR Vbeta CDR3 sequencing of more than 120 peripheral blood samples, made up of 43 ophthalmopathy patients, approximately 76 hyperthyroidism patients and roughly 17 progressor patients.

The sequence derives from a woman in her forties or fifties with Graves disease. Donor details come from another sample of the same person, matched by shared clones. Sequences were derived from peripheral blood mononuclear cells (PBMCs), sampled at new diagnosis, from a patient treated with antithyroid drugs. Recombination connected TRBV10-1 to TRBJ2-1, and 9 junction bases match TRBD2. At the DNA level, the sequence is TGCCCCAGCAGTGAGTCGATCTCGCGGGGGGGAAATGAGCAGTTCTTC. This encodes CPSSESISRGGNEQFF.